Given below is one T cell receptor (beta chain) in context. These data come from a study of blood T cell repertoires in COVID-19. Participant-reported clinical history was the basis for cohort assignment. Repertoires were generated with immunoSEQ multiplex PCR, while TCRdb's copy carries only in-frame clones and drops some. The profile shows about 140,000 clones, around 82% of them singletons. Germline CDR1 reads SQVTM; CDR2 reads ANQGSEA. The trim removed 6 bases at V and 6 bases at J, leaving 8 bases unmatched. This CDR3 spans 14 amino acids. The rearrangement uses TRBV29-1 and TRBJ2-4; 10 nucleotides agree with TRBD1. This clonotype was obtained from a man aged 40-50 years with acute COVID-19. Input material: PBMCs or T cells enriched from blood (not recorded which). CDR3 sequence (DNA): TGCAGCGTACGGCCGGGACAGGGGATAAACATTCAGTACTTC. Amino acid sequence: CSVRPGQGINIQYF.